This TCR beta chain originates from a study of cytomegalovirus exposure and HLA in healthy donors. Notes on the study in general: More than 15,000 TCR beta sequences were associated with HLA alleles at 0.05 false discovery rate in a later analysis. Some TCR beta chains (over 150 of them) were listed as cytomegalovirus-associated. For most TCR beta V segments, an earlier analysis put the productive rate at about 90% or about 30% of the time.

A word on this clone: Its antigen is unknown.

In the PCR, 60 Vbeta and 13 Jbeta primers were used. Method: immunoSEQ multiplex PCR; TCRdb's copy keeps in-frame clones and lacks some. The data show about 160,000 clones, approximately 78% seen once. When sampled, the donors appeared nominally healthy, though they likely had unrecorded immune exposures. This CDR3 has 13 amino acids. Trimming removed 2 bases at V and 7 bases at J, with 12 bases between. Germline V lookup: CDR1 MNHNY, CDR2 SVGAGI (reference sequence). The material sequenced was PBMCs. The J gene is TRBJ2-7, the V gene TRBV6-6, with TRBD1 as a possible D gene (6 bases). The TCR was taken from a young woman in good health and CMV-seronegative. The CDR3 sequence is CASSYRTVGEQYF. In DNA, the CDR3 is TGTGCCAGCAGTTACCGGACAGTTGGGGAGCAGTACTTC.